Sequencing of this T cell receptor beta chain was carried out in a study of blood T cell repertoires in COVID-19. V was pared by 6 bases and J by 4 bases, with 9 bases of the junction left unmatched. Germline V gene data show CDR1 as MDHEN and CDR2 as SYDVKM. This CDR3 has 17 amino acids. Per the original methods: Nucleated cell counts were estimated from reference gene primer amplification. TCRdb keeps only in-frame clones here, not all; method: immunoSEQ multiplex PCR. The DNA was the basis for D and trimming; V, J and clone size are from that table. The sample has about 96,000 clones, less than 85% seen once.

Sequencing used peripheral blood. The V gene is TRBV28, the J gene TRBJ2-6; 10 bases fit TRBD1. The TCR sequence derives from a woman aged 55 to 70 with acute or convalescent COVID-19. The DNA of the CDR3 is TGTGCCAGCAGGGGGGGACAGGGGTCTTCCGGGGCCAACGTCCTGACTTTC. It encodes CASRGGQGSSGANVLTF.